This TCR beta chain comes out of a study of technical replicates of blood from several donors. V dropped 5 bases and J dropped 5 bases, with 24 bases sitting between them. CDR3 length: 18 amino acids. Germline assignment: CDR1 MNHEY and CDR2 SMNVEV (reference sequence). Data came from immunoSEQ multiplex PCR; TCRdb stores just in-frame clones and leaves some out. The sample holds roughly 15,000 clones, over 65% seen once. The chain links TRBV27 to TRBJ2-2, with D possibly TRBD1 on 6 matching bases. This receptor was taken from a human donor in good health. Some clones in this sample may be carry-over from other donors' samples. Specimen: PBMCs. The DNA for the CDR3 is TGTGCCAGCAGTCTAAAGGGGGAATTAGAAGGAAGGACCGGGGAGCTGTTTTTT. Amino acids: CASSLKGELEGRTGELFF.